The clone carrying this T cell receptor (beta chain) was detected ten times or more. As diagnostic evidence, clinical symptoms, serum thyroxine, TRAb, thyroid ultrasound and orbital computed tomography were relied upon. The V gene lost 2 bases and the J gene lost 6 bases, with 13 bases spanning the gap. Germline V gives CDR1 ENHRY, CDR2 SYGVKD. This CDR3 comprises 14 residues. The sequenced template was RNA, covering the TCR beta CDR3 region. An initial RT-PCR round employing HTBI primers preceded a second-round multiplex PCR. TCRdb used MiXCR to reprocess the multiplex PCR reads, holding one entry per CDR3 protein. The sample shows hundreds of thousands of distinct CDR3 sequences, about a fifth of them seen only once. This sample is part of a study of Graves' ophthalmopathy and Graves' hyperthyroidism.

The sequence was collected from a woman under 30 with stable Graves' hyperthyroidism. Some clones in this sample may be carry-over from other donors' samples. Sample: peripheral blood. The chain recombines TRBV10-3 with TRBJ1-2; possible D gene TRBD1, 6 bases. The CDR3 is CAISERRGTNGYTF. CDR3 in DNA: TGTGCCATCAGTGAGAGGAGGGGGACCAATGGCTACACCTTC.